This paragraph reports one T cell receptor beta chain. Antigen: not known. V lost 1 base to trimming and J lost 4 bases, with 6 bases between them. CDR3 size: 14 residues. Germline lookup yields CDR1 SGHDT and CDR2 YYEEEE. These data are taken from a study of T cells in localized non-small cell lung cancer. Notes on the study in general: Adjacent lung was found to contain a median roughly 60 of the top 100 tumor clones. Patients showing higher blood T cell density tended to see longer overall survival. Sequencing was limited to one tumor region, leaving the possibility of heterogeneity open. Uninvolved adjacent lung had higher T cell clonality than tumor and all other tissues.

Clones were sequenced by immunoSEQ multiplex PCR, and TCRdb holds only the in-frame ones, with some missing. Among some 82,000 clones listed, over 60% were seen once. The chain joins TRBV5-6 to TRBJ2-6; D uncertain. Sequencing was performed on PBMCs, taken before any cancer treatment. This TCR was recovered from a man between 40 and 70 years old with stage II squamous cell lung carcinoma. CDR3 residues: CASSLTVGANVLTF. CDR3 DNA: TGTGCCAGCAGCTTGACCGTCGGGGCCAACGTCCTGACTTTC.